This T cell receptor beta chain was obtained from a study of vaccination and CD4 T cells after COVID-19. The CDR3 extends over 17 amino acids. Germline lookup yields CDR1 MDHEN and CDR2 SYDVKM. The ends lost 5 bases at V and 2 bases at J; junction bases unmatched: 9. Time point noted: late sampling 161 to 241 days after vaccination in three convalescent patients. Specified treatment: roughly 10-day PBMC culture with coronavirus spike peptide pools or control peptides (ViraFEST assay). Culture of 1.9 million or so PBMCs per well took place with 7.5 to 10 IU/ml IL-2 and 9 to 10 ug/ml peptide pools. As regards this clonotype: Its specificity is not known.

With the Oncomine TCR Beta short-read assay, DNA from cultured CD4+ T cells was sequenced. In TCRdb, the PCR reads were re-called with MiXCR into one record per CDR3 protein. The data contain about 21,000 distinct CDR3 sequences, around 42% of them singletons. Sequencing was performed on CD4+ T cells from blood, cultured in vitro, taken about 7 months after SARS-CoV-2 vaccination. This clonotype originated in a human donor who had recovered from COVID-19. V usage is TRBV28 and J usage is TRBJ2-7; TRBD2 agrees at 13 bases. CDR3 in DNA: TGTGCCAGCAGTGCGTATACCGGGACTAGCGGGGCCTACGAGCAGTACTTC. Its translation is CASSAYTGTSGAYEQYF.